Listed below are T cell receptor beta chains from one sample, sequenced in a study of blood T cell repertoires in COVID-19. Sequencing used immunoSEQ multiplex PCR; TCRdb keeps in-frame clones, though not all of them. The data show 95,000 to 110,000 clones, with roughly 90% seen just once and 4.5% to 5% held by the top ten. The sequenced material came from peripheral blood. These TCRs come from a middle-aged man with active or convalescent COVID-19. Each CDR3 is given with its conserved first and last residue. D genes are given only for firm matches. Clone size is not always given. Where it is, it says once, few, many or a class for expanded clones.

cdr3_nt: TGTGCCAGCAGAACACCACCCGGGACTAGCGGGAGGAGGGAGTTCTTC
cdr3_aa: CASRTPPGTSGRREFF
v_call: TRBV28
j_call: TRBJ2-1
clone_size: -
d_call: TRBD2

cdr3_nt: TGTGCCAGCAGTTTAGCGCTGGGCAGGGAAGCTTTCTTT
cdr3_aa: CASSLALGREAFF
v_call: TRBV12-3/TRBV12-4
j_call: TRBJ1-1
clone_size: -
d_call: -

cdr3_nt: TGTGCCAGCAGCTTAAGGCCTCTTTTGGGCCGCGGCTACACCTTC
cdr3_aa: CASSLRPLLGRGYTF
v_call: TRBV11-2
j_call: TRBJ1-2
clone_size: -
d_call: -

cdr3_nt: TGTGCCTGGGGAAGAGGATCGGGCATTCAGTACTTC
cdr3_aa: CAWGRGSGIQYF
v_call: TRBV30
j_call: TRBJ2-4
clone_size: -
d_call: -

cdr3_nt: TGCGCCAGCACCCGACAGGGGGCAAGTGAAGCTTTCTTT
cdr3_aa: CASTRQGASEAFF
v_call: TRBV10-2
j_call: TRBJ1-1
clone_size: -
d_call: TRBD1

cdr3_nt: TGCAGCGTTTGGGACTTCACTGAAGCTTTCTTT
cdr3_aa: CSVWDFTEAFF
v_call: TRBV29-1
j_call: TRBJ1-1
clone_size: -
d_call: -

cdr3_nt: TGTGCCAGCAGACCTGGACAGGGGCCCTACGAGCAGTACTTC
cdr3_aa: CASRPGQGPYEQYF
v_call: TRBV28
j_call: TRBJ2-7
clone_size: -
d_call: TRBD1

cdr3_nt: TGCGCCAGCAGTACGTACGGTAACACCGGGGAGCTGTTTTTT
cdr3_aa: CASSTYGNTGELFF
v_call: TRBV10-1
j_call: TRBJ2-2
clone_size: -
d_call: -

cdr3_nt: TGCAGCGTTGAAGATCCGGGGGTGATCTATGGCTACACCTTC
cdr3_aa: CSVEDPGVIYGYTF
v_call: TRBV29-1
j_call: TRBJ1-2
clone_size: -
d_call: -

cdr3_nt: TGTGCCAGCAGCCAAGGACAGCGAAATTCACCCCTCCACTTT
cdr3_aa: CASSQGQRNSPLHF
v_call: TRBV3-1/TRBV3-2
j_call: TRBJ1-6
clone_size: -
d_call: -

cdr3_nt: TGTGCCAGTAGTATTGGGACTAGTCAAAATGAGCAGTTCTTC
cdr3_aa: CASSIGTSQNEQFF
v_call: TRBV19
j_call: TRBJ2-1
clone_size: -
d_call: TRBD2

cdr3_nt: TGCGCCAGCTCCACGGGAGACTCCTACGAGCAGTACTTC
cdr3_aa: CASSTGDSYEQYF
v_call: TRBV10-1
j_call: TRBJ2-7
clone_size: -
d_call: -

cdr3_nt: TGCGCCAGCAAGGAGGGCCCTACCAATTCACCCCTCCACTTT
cdr3_aa: CASKEGPTNSPLHF
v_call: TRBV10-2
j_call: TRBJ1-6
clone_size: -
d_call: -

cdr3_nt: TGTGCCAGCAGTTTTGGTCCCGGGGGGGGAGGAGACATTCAGTACTTC
cdr3_aa: CASSFGPGGGGDIQYF
v_call: TRBV28
j_call: TRBJ2-4
clone_size: -
d_call: TRBD2

cdr3_nt: TGTGCCAGCAGCTTAGGATCTATTCAGCCCCAGCATTTT
cdr3_aa: CASSLGSIQPQHF
v_call: TRBV7-2
j_call: TRBJ1-5
clone_size: -
d_call: -

cdr3_nt: TGTGCCAGCAGTGGACAAGGTCATTCACCCCTCCACTTT
cdr3_aa: CASSGQGHSPLHF
v_call: TRBV25-1
j_call: TRBJ1-6
clone_size: -
d_call: -

cdr3_nt: TGCGCCAGCAGCCCACCTCTAGCAGATACGCAGTATTTT
cdr3_aa: CASSPPLADTQYF
v_call: TRBV5-1
j_call: TRBJ2-3
clone_size: -
d_call: -

cdr3_nt: TGTGCCAGCAGCCCGCAGGTGGCTGGCTCACCCCTCCACTTT
cdr3_aa: CASSPQVAGSPLHF
v_call: TRBV7-9
j_call: TRBJ1-6
clone_size: once
d_call: -

cdr3_nt: TGTGCCGGAGGAAACTTAGCTAACTATGGCTACACCTTC
cdr3_aa: CAGGNLANYGYTF
v_call: TRBV7-9
j_call: TRBJ1-2
clone_size: -
d_call: -

cdr3_nt: TGTGCCAGCAGGAGACAGGGACCAGATACGCAGTATTTT
cdr3_aa: CASRRQGPDTQYF
v_call: TRBV27
j_call: TRBJ2-3
clone_size: -
d_call: TRBD1

cdr3_nt: TGTGCCAGCCAGCGGCACACCGGGGAGCTGTTTTTT
cdr3_aa: CASQRHTGELFF
v_call: TRBV28
j_call: TRBJ2-2
clone_size: -
d_call: -

cdr3_nt: TGTGCCAGCAGCTTAGGGGACACCTATGGCTACACCTTC
cdr3_aa: CASSLGDTYGYTF
v_call: TRBV7-9
j_call: TRBJ1-2
clone_size: once
d_call: -

cdr3_nt: TGTGCCAGCAGTTACTCGGTTACAGATTTTAATTCACCCCTCCACTTT
cdr3_aa: CASSYSVTDFNSPLHF
v_call: TRBV6-5
j_call: TRBJ1-6
clone_size: -
d_call: -

cdr3_nt: TGTGCCAGCAGATCGATCCGGGACAGGTATCCCTCTGGGGCCAACGTCCTGACTTTC
cdr3_aa: CASRSIRDRYPSGANVLTF
v_call: TRBV7-2
j_call: TRBJ2-6
clone_size: -
d_call: TRBD1

cdr3_nt: TGTGCCAGTAGAGAATCGGGGGCTAACTATGGCTACACCTTC
cdr3_aa: CASRESGANYGYTF
v_call: TRBV19
j_call: TRBJ1-2
clone_size: -
d_call: -

cdr3_nt: TGTGCCAGCAGTGGGGCGGGAGGATCTGGAAAGCAGTTCTTC
cdr3_aa: CASSGAGGSGKQFF
v_call: TRBV2
j_call: TRBJ2-1
clone_size: -
d_call: TRBD2

cdr3_nt: TGTGCCAGTAGTCCGTCTGGGGACAGGGGTAATCAGCCCCAGCATTTT
cdr3_aa: CASSPSGDRGNQPQHF
v_call: TRBV19
j_call: TRBJ1-5
clone_size: few
d_call: TRBD1

cdr3_nt: TGTGCCAGCTCACCAACTCCGGGACAGGGGGTCCAAGAGACCCAGTACTTC
cdr3_aa: CASSPTPGQGVQETQYF
v_call: TRBV18
j_call: TRBJ2-5
clone_size: -
d_call: TRBD1

cdr3_nt: TGTGCCAGCAGGGCGGGACGGTACTACGAGCAGTACTTC
cdr3_aa: CASRAGRYYEQYF
v_call: TRBV12-3/TRBV12-4
j_call: TRBJ2-7
clone_size: -
d_call: -

cdr3_nt: TGCGCCAGCACCCCAAGGGACAGGGATAATTCACCCCTCCACTTT
cdr3_aa: CASTPRDRDNSPLHF
v_call: TRBV4-1
j_call: TRBJ1-6
clone_size: -
d_call: TRBD1

cdr3_nt: TGTGCCAGCAGAAAAAACCCAGGGGTGAACACTGAAGCTTTCTTT
cdr3_aa: CASRKNPGVNTEAFF
v_call: TRBV9
j_call: TRBJ1-1
clone_size: -
d_call: -

cdr3_nt: TGTGCCAGCAGTGTCCTAGCGGGAGCCGAGGGAGCCAAAAACATTCAGTACTTC
cdr3_aa: CASSVLAGAEGAKNIQYF
v_call: TRBV6-1
j_call: TRBJ2-4
clone_size: few
d_call: TRBD2

cdr3_nt: TGTGCCAGCAGCGGGGGAGGGGGCAATCAGCCCCAGCATTTT
cdr3_aa: CASSGGGGNQPQHF
v_call: TRBV9
j_call: TRBJ1-5
clone_size: few
d_call: -

cdr3_nt: TGTGCCAGTAGCCCGGGACAGGCGTCCTACGAGCAGTACTTC
cdr3_aa: CASSPGQASYEQYF
v_call: TRBV19
j_call: TRBJ2-7
clone_size: -
d_call: TRBD1

cdr3_nt: TGCGCCAGCAGCACCGGACAGGGTAGTTCACCCCTCCACTTT
cdr3_aa: CASSTGQGSSPLHF
v_call: TRBV5-1
j_call: TRBJ1-6
clone_size: -
d_call: TRBD1

cdr3_nt: TGTGCCAGCAGCTTCCAGGGGACTGAAGCTTTCTTT
cdr3_aa: CASSFQGTEAFF
v_call: TRBV7-2
j_call: TRBJ1-1
clone_size: few
d_call: -

cdr3_nt: TGCGCCAGCAGCTACGGCGGGGGGAGCTACAATGAGCAGTTCTTC
cdr3_aa: CASSYGGGSYNEQFF
v_call: TRBV5-1
j_call: TRBJ2-1
clone_size: -
d_call: TRBD2

cdr3_nt: TGTGCCAGCAGTGAATGGTACACTGGAAACACCATATATTTT
cdr3_aa: CASSEWYTGNTIYF
v_call: TRBV25-1
j_call: TRBJ1-3
clone_size: -
d_call: -

cdr3_nt: TGCGCCAGCAGCAGCCGAGGGGGGGGACAGGACTATGGCTACACCTTC
cdr3_aa: CASSSRGGGQDYGYTF
v_call: TRBV4-1
j_call: TRBJ1-2
clone_size: -
d_call: TRBD1

cdr3_nt: TGTGCCAGCAGTTTATACAGGGCACCCAATGAGCAGTTCTTC
cdr3_aa: CASSLYRAPNEQFF
v_call: TRBV28
j_call: TRBJ2-1
clone_size: -
d_call: -

cdr3_nt: TGTGCCAGCAAGGGACAGCGGAGCTCCTACGAGCAGTACTTC
cdr3_aa: CASKGQRSSYEQYF
v_call: TRBV6-5
j_call: TRBJ2-7
clone_size: -
d_call: TRBD1

cdr3_nt: TGTGCCAGCAGCTACCCTAGCGGGAGTCGGAATGAGCAGTTCTTC
cdr3_aa: CASSYPSGSRNEQFF
v_call: TRBV7-9
j_call: TRBJ2-1
clone_size: -
d_call: TRBD2

cdr3_nt: TGTGCCAGTAGTACAGACGGGACAGGCCCTTACAATGAGCAGTTCTTC
cdr3_aa: CASSTDGTGPYNEQFF
v_call: TRBV19
j_call: TRBJ2-1
clone_size: -
d_call: TRBD1

cdr3_nt: TGTGCCAGCAGACTAGCGGACAGTAATTCACCCCTCCACTTT
cdr3_aa: CASRLADSNSPLHF
v_call: TRBV28
j_call: TRBJ1-6
clone_size: -
d_call: -

cdr3_nt: TGTGCCAGCAGCCCGAGACTAGGCCACGGGGAGACCCAGTACTTC
cdr3_aa: CASSPRLGHGETQYF
v_call: TRBV7-2
j_call: TRBJ2-5
clone_size: few
d_call: -

cdr3_nt: TGTGCCAGCAGCTTGGTAGCGGGAGTTGGGGACAATGAGCAGTTCTTC
cdr3_aa: CASSLVAGVGDNEQFF
v_call: TRBV5-5
j_call: TRBJ2-1
clone_size: -
d_call: TRBD2

cdr3_nt: TGTGCCAGCAGCACATATCTAGACTATGGCTACACCTTC
cdr3_aa: CASSTYLDYGYTF
v_call: TRBV7-2
j_call: TRBJ1-2
clone_size: -
d_call: -

cdr3_nt: TGTGCCAGCAGTGAACCCTCCTCTCCCCGGGATTTCTCTGGAAACACCATATATTTT
cdr3_aa: CASSEPSSPRDFSGNTIYF
v_call: TRBV6-1
j_call: TRBJ1-3
clone_size: -
d_call: -

cdr3_nt: TGTGCCAGCAGCACTCAAAACAGGGGCAATGAGCAGTTCTTC
cdr3_aa: CASSTQNRGNEQFF
v_call: TRBV9
j_call: TRBJ2-1
clone_size: -
d_call: TRBD1

cdr3_nt: TGTGCCACCGCAAGCGGGAGGGCTGGTAATGAGCAGTTCTTC
cdr3_aa: CATASGRAGNEQFF
v_call: TRBV6-5
j_call: TRBJ2-1
clone_size: -
d_call: TRBD2

cdr3_nt: TGTGCCACCAGTGATTTGGGGCTAGCGGGAGCCGGCTACAATGAGCAGTTCTTC
cdr3_aa: CATSDLGLAGAGYNEQFF
v_call: TRBV24-1
j_call: TRBJ2-1
clone_size: -
d_call: TRBD2

cdr3_nt: TGTGCCAGCAGTTACTCGAACAGGAGGGACACCGGGGAGCTGTTTTTT
cdr3_aa: CASSYSNRRDTGELFF
v_call: TRBV6-2/TRBV6-3
j_call: TRBJ2-2
clone_size: -
d_call: -

cdr3_nt: TGTGCCAGCAGGAGACCCGGGACAGCCTCCTACGAGCAGTACTTC
cdr3_aa: CASRRPGTASYEQYF
v_call: TRBV11-2
j_call: TRBJ2-7
clone_size: -
d_call: TRBD1